This T cell receptor (beta chain) was profiled in a study of blood T cell repertoires in COVID-19. Using immunoSEQ multiplex PCR, the repertoire was profiled, and TCRdb retains in-frame clones only, with some absent. The sample has 85,000 to 100,000 clones; less than 90% are singletons. Germline CDR1 reads LNHDA; CDR2 reads SQIVND (reference sequence). Losses at the gene ends were 5 bases for V and 4 bases for J; bases not matched to a gene: 9. The CDR3 has 15 residues. This clone was detected once. Sequencing input: peripheral blood. The source is a man aged 60 to 75 with acute or convalescent COVID-19. The V call is TRBV19, the J call TRBJ1-1; 8 nucleotides line up with TRBD1. The CDR3 here is CASSDGQGWSTEAFF. The CDR3 nucleotides are TGTGCCAGTAGTGATGGACAGGGATGGAGCACTGAAGCTTTCTTT.